The source of this T cell receptor beta chain is a study of T-cell reconstitution after alpha-beta-depleted transplantation in children (dated by TCRdb to 2016 to 2017). For the wider study: Using TCR repertoire profiling, the study quantitatively followed how T-cell immune reconstitution unfolded in children after TCRalphabeta/CD19-depleted allogeneic hematopoietic cell transplantation.

Libraries were made using PCR. The instrument given in TCRdb is Illumina HiSeq 2500. TCR libraries were prepared with molecular barcoding, using unique molecular identifiers to normalize TCRbeta repertoire quantification. TCRdb trimmed public reads at Q25 via fastp, called clones via MiXCR and kept in-frame beta chains. Rows are unified per CDR3 protein, each entry keeping the most common DNA and genes. The sample table records about 110,000 distinct CDR3 sequences; over 9% of these occur just once. The top ten constitute 8% to 9.5% of the sample. This clonotype was detected many times. The target of this receptor is not known. Base qualities are missing; no much larger clone stands one base away. V gives up 5 bases and J gives up 4 bases, and the segment between their germline ends measures 16 bases. From a lookup of the germline V gene, CDR1 and CDR2 are SGHRS and YFSETQ. Including cysteine and phenylalanine, the CDR3 has 15 amino acids. The entry retains the CDR3 DNA only, 45 bases that are in frame from base 1.

The sample was PBMCs from the stem cell graft donor, taken from the stem cell graft. The sequence derives from a human donor who donated a stem cell graft to a child with acute lymphoblastic leukemia. The chain uses TRBV5-1 and TRBJ2-1; a tentative D match to TRBD1 spans 6 bases. The DNA reads TGCGCCAGCAGATTAGGCCAGGGGCAATACAATGAGCAGTTCTTC. The translation is CASRLGQGQYNEQFF.